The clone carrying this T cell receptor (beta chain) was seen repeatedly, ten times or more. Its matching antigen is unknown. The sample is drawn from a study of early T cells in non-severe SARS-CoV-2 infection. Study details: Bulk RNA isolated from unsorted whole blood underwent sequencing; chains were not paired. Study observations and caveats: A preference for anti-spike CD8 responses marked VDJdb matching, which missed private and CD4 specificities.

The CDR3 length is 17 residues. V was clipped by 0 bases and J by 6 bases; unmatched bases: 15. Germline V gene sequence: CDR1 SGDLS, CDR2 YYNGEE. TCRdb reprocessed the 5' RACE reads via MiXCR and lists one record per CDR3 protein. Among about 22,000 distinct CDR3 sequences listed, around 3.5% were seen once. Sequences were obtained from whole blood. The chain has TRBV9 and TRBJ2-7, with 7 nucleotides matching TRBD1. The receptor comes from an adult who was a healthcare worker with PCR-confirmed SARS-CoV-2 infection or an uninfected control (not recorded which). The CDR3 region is CASSVGAGGDSRREQYF. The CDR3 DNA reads TGTGCCAGCAGCGTAGGAGCAGGGGGAGACTCTAGGCGCGAGCAGTACTTC.